The 15 T cell receptor beta chains below were found in one sample sequenced in a study of STAT5B mutations in CD4+ large granular lymphocyte leukemia. This table comes from immunoSEQ multiplex PCR, and its TCRdb copy is limited to in-frame clones, with some not included. Here the sample spans 40,000 or so clones, more than 70% being singletons. The sample comprised CD4+ T cells from blood buffy coats. The source is a human donor in good health.

This chain uses TRBV29-1 with TRBJ2-5; 12 bases match TRBD2. Per the germline V gene, CDR1 is SQVTM and CDR2 is ANQGSEA. This CDR3 is built from 15 residues. V lost 6 bases and J lost 5; bases outside the gene matches: 10. The CDR3 sequence: CSVGVSSGGEETQYF. The CDR3 DNA reads TGCAGCGTCGGCGTATCTAGCGGGGGGGAGGAGACCCAGTACTTC.

Turning to this clone: The CDR3 ends on some other residue instead of the conserved phenylalanine or tryptophan, so this is likely a read error. It is unclear where the CDR3 begins or ends on the DNA, so no DNA is shown, and the CDR3 is as TCRdb lists it. J is TRBJ1-2 and V is TRBV6-5; TRBD1 is the table's D call and was not checked against the DNA. In germline, CDR1 is MNHEY, CDR2 SVGAGI. Counting both end residues, the CDR3 totals 12 amino acids. CDR3 region: CASSSVPGQGSL.

The V and J genes are TRBV2 and TRBJ2-7; D is unresolved. The germline gives CDR1 SNHLY, CDR2 FYNNEI. The CDR3 covers 12 residues. With 3 bases removed from V and 3 bases from J, the gap between germline ends came to 6 bases. As DNA, the CDR3 is TGTGCCAGCAGTGAGACAAACTACGAGCAGTACTTC. Translation gives CASSETNYEQYF.

On this clone: Distinct nucleotide sequences in the sample also encode this CDR3. The gene calls are TRBV5-4 and TRBJ2-5; D not certain. The CDR3 totals 14 residues. The germline CDR1 and CDR2 sequences are SGHNT and YYREEE (reference sequence). Trimming pared 0 bases from V and 2 bases from J, leaving 8 bases between. In DNA form, the CDR3 reads TGTGCCAGCAGCTTGGGCCAGAAACAAGAGACCCAGTACTTC. Protein product: CASSLGQKQETQYF.

J is TRBJ2-3 and V is TRBV25-1; possible D gene TRBD2, 6 bases. This CDR3 spans 13 amino acids. CDR1 is MGHDK and CDR2 is SYGVNS in the germline V gene. V was pared by 3 bases and J by 2 bases, with 6 bases between. The CDR3 loop is CASSEDYTDTQYF. The CDR3 DNA reads TGTGCCAGCAGTGAGGACTACACAGATACGCAGTATTTT.

J is TRBJ2-3 and V is TRBV5-8; the D gene is possibly TRBD2 (6 bases). V shed 4 bases and J shed 6 bases, with 30 bases lying between them. The germline CDR1 and CDR2 sequences are SGHTS and YDEGEE. The length of the CDR3 is 19 residues. The CDR3 DNA follows: TGTGCCAGCAGCCACGGGATACCTTTCCGGGGGACTCTTTCCGATACGCAGTATTTT. It yields the protein CASSHGIPFRGTLSDTQYF.

This chain uses TRBV7-6 with TRBJ2-1; 8 nucleotides agree with TRBD1. The trim removed 6 bases at V and 6 bases at J, leaving 10 bases unmatched. Germline V gives CDR1 SGHVS, CDR2 FNYEAQ. This CDR3 is built from 15 residues. In nucleotides, the CDR3 is TGTGCCAGCAGGGGCGGGGCAGGGGGCTTCAATGAGCAGTTCTTC. Translated: CASRGGAGGFNEQFF.

The V gene is TRBV4-3, the J gene TRBJ1-1, with TRBD1 as a possible D gene (5 bases). This CDR3 is 14 amino acids long. Trimming shortened V by 0 bases and J by 4 bases, and 9 bases separated the two germline ends. Germline V gives CDR1 LGHNA, CDR2 YSLEER. The CDR3, as DNA: TGCGCCAGCAGCCAAGAGGTAAGGGGCACTGAAGCTTTCTTT. It encodes CASSQEVRGTEAFF.

The genes are TRBV12-5 and TRBJ1-1, with 7 nucleotides matching TRBD1. CDR1 LGHNT and CDR2 FRNRAP come from the germline V gene. CDR3 size: 14 residues. Trimming cost V 1 base and J 10 bases; bases outside gene matches: 9. CDR3 nucleotide sequence: TGTGCTAGTGGTTTGGGACAGGGAGAGAGGGGAGCTTTCTTT. Translating it yields CASGLGQGERGAFF.

This clone was picked up a small number of times. Written as DNA, the CDR3 is TGTGCCATCAGGGCCGGGACTAGCGGACGGTGGGCCGGGGAGCTGTTTTTT. It translates to CAIRAGTSGRWAGELFF. The chain is built from TRBV10-3 and TRBJ2-2; 11 bases agree with TRBD2. Germline CDR1 reads ENHRY; CDR2 reads SYGVKD. The CDR3 loop spans 17 amino acids. J lost 6 bases, V lost 6 bases, and 12 bases had no gene match.

The chain is built from TRBV7-9 and TRBJ2-5, with 12 bases matching TRBD2. CDR1 is SEHNR and CDR2 is FQNEAQ in the germline V gene (reference sequence). This CDR3 spans 18 amino acids. The V gene end was trimmed by 1 base and the J gene end by 2 bases; junction bases not matched to a gene: 8. The CDR3 DNA sequence: TGTGCCAGCAGCTTAGAGACGACTAGCGGGAGTCGACAAGAGACCCAGTACTTC. This gives the protein CASSLETTSGSRQETQYF.

The chain joins TRBV9 to TRBJ1-2; D remains ambiguous. CDR3 size: 17 residues. Deletions cut 2 bases from V and 2 bases from J, with 19 bases between. Germline assignment: CDR1 SGDLS and CDR2 YYNGEE. The DNA of the CDR3 is TGTGCCAGCAGCGTGTATCCCTCCGGCAGTGTCAACTATGGCTACACCTTC. This sequence encodes CASSVYPSGSVNYGYTF.

V usage is TRBV11-3 and J usage is TRBJ2-7; D is undetermined. Germline loops: CDR1 SGHNT, CDR2 YENEEA. CDR3 length: 13 amino acids. The V end was cut by 1 base, the J end by 3 bases, with 7 bases between. CDR3 sequence (DNA): TGTGCCAGCAGCTTAGGGCTCGGCTACGAGCAGTACTTC. The encoded protein is CASSLGLGYEQYF.

The count of this clone is one. The chain couples TRBV7-9 to TRBJ2-3, with a weak D call TRBD2 (6 bases). V lost 2 bases and J 5 bases, leaving 11 bases between the germline ends. CDR1 and CDR2 from the germline V gene are SEHNR and FQNEAQ (reference sequence). The CDR3 is 14 amino acids. The CDR3 DNA follows: TGTGCCAGCAGCTTAATGCGGGAAGGAGATACGCAGTATTTT. Translation: CASSLMREGDTQYF.

The gene calls are TRBV30 and TRBJ2-5; D may be TRBD1 (6 bases). Trimming removed 0 bases from V and 2 bases from J, with 13 bases in between. Germline V lookup: CDR1 GTSNPN, CDR2 SVGIG (reference sequence). The CDR3 consists of 15 residues. CDR3 in DNA: TGTGCCTGGAGTGTACTGGGACATAAACAAGAGACCCAGTACTTC. Translated, it gives CAWSVLGHKQETQYF.